This T cell receptor beta chain stems from a study of cytomegalovirus exposure and HLA in healthy donors. General study results and limits: Investigators reported fewer than 200 TCR beta chains as tied to cytomegalovirus.

For this clone: Its specificity is unknown.

Repertoires were generated with immunoSEQ multiplex PCR, while TCRdb's copy carries only in-frame clones and drops some. The sample includes over 200,000 clones, around 90% of them seen just once. V shed 2 bases, J shed 7 bases, and the junction held 9 bases outside the gene matches. The CDR3 extends over 16 amino acids. Germline CDR1 is SNHLY and CDR2 is FYNNEI. The J gene is TRBJ2-3, the V gene TRBV2, with 10 bases matching TRBD2. Input material: PBMCs. The clonotype was recovered from a woman aged 18 to 35 in good health and CMV-seronegative. The CDR3 DNA reads as TGTGCCAGCAGTGAATTGGGAGCGGGAGGGGGAAATACGCAGTATTTT. Its translation is CASSELGAGGGNTQYF.